This T cell receptor beta chain was captured in a study of T cell clones after liver transplantation. For the study at large: Apart from three HCV-positive recipients, transplants were for non-autoimmune, non-viral reasons.

Germline assignment: CDR1 MNHEY and CDR2 SMNVEV (reference sequence). With V trimmed by 2 bases and J by 6 bases, 3 bases remained unmatched. The CDR3 runs to 14 residues. Alloreactive TCRbeta sequences came from sequencing proliferating CFSE-low cells in the MLR. General study points: Low donor cell numbers restricted donor-reactive repertoire measurement in a couple of subjects.

This clone qualifies as medium-sized. Its antigen is not identified. The protocol was immunoSEQ multiplex PCR, while the TCRdb copy is restricted to in-frame clones and leaves out a portion. Among about 4,800 clones, about two fifths were seen once, and the ten largest hold roughly an eighth. This chain joins TRBV27 and TRBJ2-1; 8 bases are shared with TRBD2. The receptor's source is a human patient who received a liver transplant. Some T cells could come from the graft donor. Sequencing input: CD4+ T cells from cultured PBMCs. CDR3 sequence reads: CASSLHGLANEQFF. In nucleotides, the CDR3 is TGTGCCAGCAGTTTACACGGACTAGCCAATGAGCAGTTCTTC.